This T cell receptor beta chain was observed in a study of T cells in Graves' hyperthyroidism and ophthalmopathy. Study-level background: Peripheral blood was obtained at initial diagnosis, preceding any treatment. General study findings and limits: Blood samples included most of the expanded thyroid clonotypes exceeding 0.001.

This clonotype was observed many times. Antigen unknown. The germline CDR1 and CDR2 sequences are SGHAT and FQNNGV. V shed 5 bases and J shed 0 bases, with 8 bases lying between them. The CDR3 has 14 amino acids. Clinical symptoms, serum thyroxine and TRAb, thyroid ultrasound and orbital computed tomography together formed the diagnostic basis. RNA transcripts were the template for amplifying TCR beta CDR3 regions. HTBI primers were the set used in a first-round RT-PCR of the TCR CDR3. One entry per CDR3 protein, called by TCRdb with MiXCR from the multiplex PCR reads. The data hold approximately 570,000 distinct CDR3 sequences, with 15% to 20% observed a single time.

This sequence originates from a man in his forties with Graves' ophthalmopathy. The chain recombines TRBV11-2 with TRBJ1-3; D is undetermined. Sequencing was carried out using blood. In DNA form, the CDR3 reads TGTGCCAGCAGCACCCCAGCCTCTGGAAACACCATATATTTT. Its protein is CASSTPASGNTIYF. The complete variable domain, with remaining parts taken from reference TRBV11-2 and TRBJ1-3, reads EAGVAQSPRYKIIEKRQSVAFWCNPISGHATLYWYQQILGQGPKLLIQFQNNGVVDDSQLPKDRFSAERLKGVDSTLKIQPAKLEDSAVYLCASSTPASGNTIYFGEGSWLTVV.